This passage covers 28 T cell receptor beta chains from one sample sequenced in a study of T cell repertoires in cytomegalovirus infection. TCRdb re-called the reads with MiXCR, one entry per CDR3 protein. The top ten hold about 6.3% of the sample, which has approximately 250,000 distinct CDR3 sequences, roughly 6.5% seen once. The sample consisted of PBMCs. Receptors originate from a human donor in good health (CMV status not recorded). Some clones in this sample may be carry-over from other donors' samples.

This clonotype was counted many times. V is TRBV12-3 or TRBV12-4 and J is TRBJ1-3; D ambiguous. This CDR3 region has 15 residues. Trimming removed 6 bases at V and 0 bases at J, with 12 bases between. The chain's CDR3 is CASSPRESSGNTIYF. CDR3 coding DNA: TGTGCCAGCAGCCCAAGGGAAAGCTCTGGAAACACCATATATTTT.

The chain employs TRBV12-3 or TRBV12-4 and TRBJ1-1, with D hard to call. The V end was cut by 8 bases, the J end by 0 bases, with 10 bases between. This CDR3 spans 13 amino acids. CDR3: CASGLIMNTEAFF. The CDR3 DNA is TGTGCCAGCGGATTAATTATGAACACTGAAGCTTTCTTT.

V usage is TRBV20-1 and J usage is TRBJ1-1; D ambiguous. The germline V gene encodes CDR1 DFQATT and CDR2 SNEGSKA (reference sequence). This CDR3 region has 11 residues. V dropped 6 bases and J dropped 3 bases, with 8 bases sitting between them. The DNA of the CDR3 is TGCAGTGCCTCACATGACACTGAAGCTTTCTTT. Its protein product is CSASHDTEAFF.

There are many counts of this clonotype. The chain recombines TRBV12-3 or TRBV12-4 with TRBJ2-7; D is perhaps TRBD2 (6 bases). The V end was cut by 6 bases, the J end by 6 bases, with 18 bases between. This CDR3 region has 14 residues. The CDR3 protein is CASRDTGTPGEQYF. CDR3 nucleotides: TGTGCCAGCAGGGATACTGGGACTCCAGGCGAGCAGTACTTC.

The sample holds many counts of this clonotype. This chain joins TRBV2 and TRBJ1-4, with 9 positions matching TRBD1. CDR3 length: 14 amino acids. Unmatched junction bases numbered 5, after V lost 4 bases and J lost 8 bases. The germline CDR1 and CDR2 sequences are SNHLY and FYNNEI. The CDR3 sequence is CASSGGQGEEKLFF. The CDR3 nucleotides read TGTGCCAGCAGTGGGGGACAGGGTGAGGAAAAACTGTTTTTT.

In this sample, this clonotype turned up many times. The rearrangement links TRBV2 to TRBJ2-3; TRBD1 is a possible D gene (5 bases). Germline CDR1 is SNHLY and CDR2 is FYNNEI. The CDR3 consists of 14 residues. V lost 7 bases to trimming and J lost 2 bases, with 13 bases between them. CDR3 in DNA: TGTGCCAGCATTCCCAGACAGACCACAGATACGCAGTATTTT. Translated: CASIPRQTTDTQYF.

There are many counts of this clonotype. Here the CDR3 DNA reads TGCAGTGCTTTGGTAGCGGGGGGGTTCAGGAATGAGCAGTTCTTC. Translated: CSALVAGGFRNEQFF. The rearrangement links TRBV20-1 to TRBJ2-1, with TRBD2 matching over 11 bases. The CDR3 spans 15 residues. V gave up 5 bases and J gave up 7 bases; unmatched junction bases: 10. Germline-derived CDR1 and CDR2 are DFQATT and SNEGSKA (reference sequence).

Many counts were recorded for this clonotype. The chain couples TRBV28 to TRBJ2-7; 8 nucleotides line up with TRBD1. Trimming took 3 bases from V and 0 from J; bases not matched to a gene: 10. Per germline, CDR1 MDHEN and CDR2 SYDVKM. This CDR3 is built from 17 residues. The CDR3 nucleotides are TGTGCCAGCAGTTTCGTATCCGGGACAGGAGACTCCTACGAGCAGTACTTC. Its translation is CASSFVSGTGDSYEQYF. Using reference TRBV28 and TRBJ2-7 for the parts outside the CDR3, the full variable domain is DVKVTQSSRYLVKRTGEKVFLECVQDMDHENMFWYRQDPGLGLRLIYFSYDVKMKEKGDIPEGYSVSREKKERFSLILESASTNQTSMYLCASSFVSGTGDSYEQYFGPGTRLTVT.

Many counts were recorded for this clonotype. The chain combines TRBV28 with TRBJ1-5; possible D gene TRBD1, 5 bases. The CDR3 runs 14 residues. V lost 6 bases to trimming and J lost 8 bases, with 17 bases between them. Looked up from germline, CDR1 is MDHEN and CDR2 is SYDVKM. The CDR3: CASSRIGAPEPQHF. CDR3 DNA: TGTGCCAGCAGCCGAATCGGGGCCCCGGAGCCCCAGCATTTT.

This clonotype was counted ten times or more. This chain uses TRBV6-2 or TRBV6-3 with TRBJ2-1; D unclear. Germline lookup yields CDR1 MNHEY and CDR2 SVGEGT. V was pared by 0 bases and J by 4 bases, with 7 bases between. The CDR3 spans 14 residues. The CDR3 DNA follows: TGTGCCAGCAGTTACTCGAAGGTTTACAATGAGCAGTTCTTC. This gives the protein CASSYSKVYNEQFF.

This clonotype was seen many times. The rearrangement links TRBV7-2 to TRBJ1-1; possibly TRBD1 for D (5 bases). CDR3 length: 16 residues. V was trimmed by 5 bases and J by 0 bases, leaving 16 bases between them. Germline V gives CDR1 SGHTA, CDR2 FQGNSA. As DNA, the CDR3 is TGTGCCAGCAGCCCAAGGGGCAGGATCATGAACACTGAAGCTTTCTTT. Translated, it gives CASSPRGRIMNTEAFF.

The V call is TRBV9, the J call TRBJ2-7; TRBD1 matches at 7 bases. This CDR3 comprises 12 residues. V trimming: 3 bases; J trimming: 13 bases; junction bases outside the gene matches: 10. Germline V gene lookup returns CDR1 SGDLS and CDR2 YYNGEE. CDR3 coding DNA: TGTGCCAGCAGCGACTTGACAGGGCGGCTATACTTC. It translates to CASSDLTGRLYF.

This clonotype was seen many times. The chain combines TRBV7-2 with TRBJ2-2; 8 bases are a match to TRBD1. Looked up from germline, CDR1 is SGHTA and CDR2 is FQGNSA. Unmatched junction bases numbered 11, after V lost 3 bases and J lost 2 bases. CDR3 length: 18 amino acids. Here the CDR3 reads CASSLRPVTGGNTGELFF. The CDR3 DNA reads as TGTGCCAGCAGCTTGAGGCCGGTTACAGGGGGAAACACCGGGGAGCTGTTTTTT.

Many counts were recorded for this clonotype. This sequence joins TRBV7-2 and TRBJ1-1; TRBD1 matches at 10 bases. The CDR3 totals 18 residues. CDR1 SGHTA and CDR2 FQGNSA come from the germline V gene. The ends lost 5 bases at V and 7 bases at J; junction bases unmatched: 19. The CDR3 is CASSPTWGDRGELGEAFF. In nucleotides, the CDR3 is TGTGCCAGCAGCCCGACCTGGGGGGACAGGGGAGAACTTGGTGAAGCTTTCTTT.

There are many counts of this clonotype. This chain uses TRBV3-1 with TRBJ1-6, with D possibly being TRBD1 (5 bases). Per germline, CDR1 LGHDT and CDR2 YNNKEL (reference sequence). The CDR3 loop spans 16 amino acids. Trimming pared 5 bases from V and 0 bases from J, leaving 11 bases between. CDR3 protein: CASSWDRSSYNSPLHF. CDR3 nucleotide sequence: TGTGCCAGCAGCTGGGACCGGAGCTCCTATAATTCACCCCTCCACTTT.

The sample holds a few counts of this clonotype. The gene calls are TRBV20-1 and TRBJ2-7; tentatively, D is TRBD2 (6 bases). CDR3 length: 16 residues. Germline CDR1 DFQATT, CDR2 SNEGSKA (reference sequence). Trimming pared 3 bases from V and 2 bases from J, leaving 20 bases between. The CDR3 protein is CSASDTWDFRTYEQYF. CDR3 coding DNA: TGCAGTGCTAGTGATACGTGGGACTTTCGGACCTACGAGCAGTACTTC.

This clonotype was observed at least ten times. CDR3 bases: TGTGCCAGCAGTGACGGGACACTGTATGGCTACACCTTC. Translated, it gives CASSDGTLYGYTF. The genes are TRBV27 and TRBJ1-2, with TRBD1 as a possible D gene (6 bases). V gave up 5 bases and J gave up 5 bases, with 12 bases separating them. The germline CDR1 and CDR2 sequences are MNHEY and SMNVEV (reference sequence). CDR3 length: 13 residues.

A note on this clonotype: The junction differs from germline at one of its ends, possibly a read error. This chain uses TRBV11-2 with TRBJ2-5; D unresolved. The CDR3 contains 13 residues. Germline CDR1 SGHAT, CDR2 FQNNGV. The CDR3 DNA reads as TGTGCCAGCGGCTTCGACACCGCCGAGACCCAGTACTTC. It translates to CASGFDTAETQYF.

The table lists this clonotype with many counts. The chain uses TRBV20-1 and TRBJ2-1; TRBD2 aligns across 8 bases. CDR3 length: 17 amino acids. The V gene's germline CDR1 is DFQATT and CDR2 SNEGSKA (reference sequence). The trim removed 2 bases at V and 8 bases at J, leaving 17 bases unmatched. CDR3 sequence (DNA): TGCAGTGCTAGACCACCGGAAGCGGGGGTTCGTGCGGATGAGCAGTTCTTC. Translated: CSARPPEAGVRADEQFF.

This clonotype was recorded many times. The CDR3 loop is CASSRPGTGVNTEAFF. The CDR3 bases are TGTGCCAGCTCACGTCCCGGGACAGGGGTAAACACTGAAGCTTTCTTT. The J gene is TRBJ1-1, the V gene TRBV18; 10 bases are a match to TRBD1. Per germline, CDR1 KGHSH and CDR2 LQKENI. The CDR3 loop spans 16 amino acids. V dropped 4 bases and J dropped 2; count of bases not matched to a gene: 7.

For this clonotype: A junction end diverges from the germline sequence, so it may reflect a read error. The J gene is TRBJ2-7, the V gene TRBV3-1; D is unresolved. This CDR3 spans 13 amino acids. In germline, CDR1 is LGHDT, CDR2 YNNKEL (reference sequence). The CDR3 reads CPSSLRATYEQYF. CDR3 in DNA: TGTCCCAGCAGCCTACGGGCCACCTACGAGCAGTACTTC.

This clonotype was seen repeatedly, ten times or more. The chain is built from TRBV19 and TRBJ2-3, with 7 bases matching TRBD1. Unmatched junction bases numbered 4, after V lost 4 bases and J lost 9 bases. Germline V gives CDR1 LNHDA, CDR2 SQIVND (reference sequence). This CDR3 comprises 12 residues. This chain's CDR3 is CASSTRQGTQYF. The CDR3 DNA sequence: TGTGCCAGTAGTACTCGACAGGGAACGCAGTATTTT.

In its sample, this clonotype was seen many times. The J gene is TRBJ1-1, the V gene TRBV29-1, with a possible D match to TRBD1 (5 bases). V lost 5 bases, J lost 4 bases, and 11 bases lay in between. Germline CDR1 is SQVTM and CDR2 is ANQGSEA. The CDR3 sequence is 12 residues long. CDR3 DNA sequence: TGCAGCGTTTTGGGGGGGGGCACTGAAGCTTTCTTT. It yields the protein CSVLGGGTEAFF.

The table lists this clonotype with many counts. The CDR3: CASSSERTGTQFF. CDR3 nucleotides: TGTGCCAGCAGTTCAGAACGTACCGGGACTCAGTTCTTC. The chain combines TRBV7-7 with TRBJ2-1; possible D gene TRBD2, 6 bases. The CDR3 contains 13 residues. V lost 6 bases and J lost 13, with 19 bases in between. Germline loops: CDR1 SSHAT, CDR2 FNYEAQ (reference sequence).

This clonotype was counted many times. The V and J genes are TRBV11-3 and TRBJ1-5; D unresolved. In germline, CDR1 is SGHNT, CDR2 YENEEA. V dropped 1 base and J dropped 11 bases, with 12 bases sitting between them. The CDR3 is 13 residues long. The CDR3 loop is CASSLAPRKSQHF. In DNA, the CDR3 is TGTGCCAGCAGCTTAGCCCCCCGGAAATCCCAGCATTTT.

This clonotype was observed at least ten times. The rearrangement links TRBV29-1 to TRBJ1-1, with D possibly being TRBD1 (5 bases). The CDR3 contains 12 residues. V was trimmed by 8 bases and J by 0 bases, leaving 10 bases between them. Germline V gene sequence: CDR1 SQVTM, CDR2 ANQGSEA. CDR3 in amino acids: CSLRVMNTEAFF. Written as DNA, the CDR3 is TGCAGCCTCAGGGTTATGAACACTGAAGCTTTCTTT.

This clonotype was detected a few times. The chain has TRBV4-1 and TRBJ2-2; 7 bases are a match to TRBD1. The germline gives CDR1 MGHRA, CDR2 YSYEKL. CDR3 size: 16 residues. Unmatched junction bases numbered 6, after V lost 3 bases and J lost 2 bases. The CDR3 DNA reads as TGCGCCAGCAGCCAGTTCCGGGACAGCAACACCGGGGAGCTGTTTTTT. This translates into CASSQFRDSNTGELFF.

This clonotype was detected only a few times. This rearrangement joins TRBV5-5 to TRBJ1-5; no firm D call. This CDR3 contains 17 residues. Trimming stripped 3 bases from V and 5 bases from J, with 21 bases between. Germline CDR1 SGHKS, CDR2 YYEKEE (reference sequence). This CDR3 is CASSSPTEGREDQPQHF. The CDR3 DNA follows: TGTGCCAGCAGCTCCCCAACTGAGGGAAGGGAGGATCAGCCCCAGCATTTT.